The entry that follows covers one T cell receptor (beta chain) sequence. Authors' methods: Cell counts per sample came from amplifying reference gene primers. Method: immunoSEQ multiplex PCR; TCRdb's copy keeps in-frame clones and lacks some. The V and J calls and clone size are taken from that table; D and trimming were inferred from the DNA. The table records 240,000 or so clones, around 85% of them present only once. The V gene end was trimmed by 2 bases and the J gene end by 1 base; junction bases not matched to a gene: 6. The CDR3 totals 17 residues. CDR1 LGHNA and CDR2 YNFKEQ come from the germline V gene. These data belong to a study of blood T cell repertoires in COVID-19. On the study more broadly: Samples representing acute and convalescent COVID-19 were sourced from the United States, Italy and Spain. The cDNA or gDNA used as material had been derived from T cells, B-cell-depleted T cells, or PBMCs.

This TCR was sampled from a woman between 25 and 40 years old who had recovered from COVID-19. Sequenced sample: peripheral blood. This chain uses TRBV4-2 with TRBJ2-5, with 11 bases matching TRBD2. The CDR3 region has the DNA TGTGCCAGCAGCCAAAGACCTAGCGGGGGGTTCCAAGAGACCCAGTACTTC. Protein product: CASSQRPSGGFQETQYF.